This T cell receptor beta chain was captured by sequencing in a study of cytomegalovirus exposure and HLA in healthy donors. This CDR3 is 15 amino acids long. The germline V gene has CDR1 PRHDT and CDR2 FYEKMQ (reference sequence). V was clipped by 2 bases and J by 5 bases, with 12 bases between them. Profiling relied on immunoSEQ multiplex PCR, and the TCRdb table lists in-frame clones only, not all of them. In the table there are approximately 90,000 clones, around 93% of which are singletons. This TCR was sampled from a woman aged 25 to 39 in good health and CMV-seropositive. The chain has TRBV13 and TRBJ1-4, with D maybe TRBD1 (6 bases). Sequencing was carried out using PBMCs. The CDR3 coding sequence is TGTGCCAGCAGCTTACGGCAGGGACAAAATGAAAAACTGTTTTTT. Residues: CASSLRQGQNEKLFF.